The following is a TCR beta chain sequence with its context. The germline V gene encodes CDR1 LNHDA and CDR2 SQIVND (reference sequence). Trimming took off 2 bases at V and 2 bases at J, with 12 bases between the two ends. The CDR3 runs 15 residues. Data came from immunoSEQ multiplex PCR; TCRdb stores just in-frame clones and leaves some out. The table shows 200,000 or so clones, with under 90% occurring only once. This sample was taken from a study of blood T cell repertoires in COVID-19. The sample was PBMCs or T cells enriched from blood (not recorded which). The rearrangement links TRBV19 to TRBJ1-2; tentatively, D is TRBD1 (6 bases). This clonotype originated in a woman aged 45 to 65 who had been exposed to COVID-19. The DNA for the CDR3 is TGTGCCAGTAGTATACCAGACAGGTTCAACTATGGCTACACCTTC. Translation gives CASSIPDRFNYGYTF.